The entry below gives a single T cell receptor (beta chain) sequence along with its context. This CDR3 comprises 13 residues. From germline, CDR1 is KGHSH and CDR2 LQKENI. The V and J ends lost 2 bases and 12 bases respectively, with 14 bases between them. The time point here: pretreatment peripheral blood. Spiking of synthetic TCR analog templates was performed in each PCR. TCRdb keeps only in-frame clones here, not all; method: immunoSEQ multiplex PCR. The sample holds some 45,000 clones, around nine tenths seen once. This sample was included in a study of PD-L1 blockade in urothelial cancer. Study in general: Males with bladder-origin urothelial cancer constituted about 85% of the roughly 30 patients. After treatment start, blood was analyzed at 3 weeks (second dose) and at 6 weeks. Prior chemotherapy in patients spanned 0 to 3 regimens.

This chain connects TRBV18 to TRBJ2-1; D gene ambiguous. This sample comprised PBMCs, obtained around atezolizumab (anti-PD-L1) treatment. The TCR originated in a donor aged 40 or over with urothelial cancer. This CDR3 reads CASSPSRTAGQFF. For the CDR3, the DNA is TGTGCCAGCTCACCAAGTCGTACAGCAGGGCAGTTCTTC.